These 22 T cell receptor beta chains share one sample of origin, sequenced in a study of T cells in Graves' hyperthyroidism and ophthalmopathy. Amplification targeted TCR beta CDR3 regions from RNA transcripts. Primed by the HTBI set, a first-round RT-PCR was run on the TCR CDR3. TCRdb redid the calling of the multiplex PCR reads with MiXCR, one entry per CDR3 protein. The sample lists about 480,000 distinct CDR3 sequences, roughly 14% occurring once. The material sequenced was blood. The source of these receptors is a woman under 30 with Graves' hyperthyroidism.

This clonotype was seen repeatedly, ten times or more. J is TRBJ1-1 and V is TRBV29-1; unclear D gene. Germline CDR1 is SQVTM and CDR2 is ANQGSEA. V lost 6 bases and J lost 7, with 21 bases in between. The CDR3 is 14 residues long. CDR3 in amino acids: CSVGNDPQEDEAFF. The CDR3 DNA follows: TGCAGCGTGGGAAACGACCCCCAGGAGGATGAAGCTTTCTTT.

This clonotype was found many times. The V call is TRBV9, the J call TRBJ2-7; TRBD1 matches at 7 bases. This CDR3 is 13 amino acids long. With 4 bases clipped from V and 5 bases from J, the junction kept 6 bases outside the gene matches. Germline loops: CDR1 SGDLS, CDR2 YYNGEE. The CDR3 region has the DNA TGTGCCAGCAGCCCGACAGGGACCGACGAGCAGTACTTC. It translates to CASSPTGTDEQYF.

This clonotype has a handful of counts. The chain joins TRBV20-1 to TRBJ2-1; 7 bases align to TRBD2. Germline trimming cut 7 bases from V and 0 bases from J; bases unmatched to any gene: 3. The CDR3 loop spans 13 amino acids. Germline CDR1 and CDR2: DFQATT and SNEGSKA (reference sequence). CDR3 residues: CSVRTSSYNEQFF. CDR3 DNA sequence: TGCAGTGTCCGGACTAGCTCCTACAATGAGCAGTTCTTC.

This clonotype was seen many times. The chain uses TRBV5-5 and TRBJ2-5; D may be TRBD2 (6 bases). Germline V gene lookup returns CDR1 SGHKS and CDR2 YYEKEE (reference sequence). CDR3 length: 15 amino acids. Between the trimmed V and J ends, which lost 6 bases and 1 base, there was a span of 16 bases. CDR3 DNA sequence: TGTGCCAGCACCTTAGGGACTGCCGCCCAAGAGACCCAGTACTTC. This encodes CASTLGTAAQETQYF.

This clonotype showed up many times. The CDR3 here is CASSESVSGGRSNQPQHF. CDR3 sequence (DNA): TGTGCCAGCAGTGAAAGCGTGTCCGGGGGTAGAAGCAATCAGCCCCAGCATTTT. V and J are TRBV2 and TRBJ1-5; D may be TRBD1 (5 bases). The V end was cut by 2 bases, the J end by 1 base, with 18 bases between. The CDR3 runs 18 residues. CDR1 and CDR2 (germline): SNHLY, FYNNEI.

This clonotype was seen repeatedly, ten times or more. This chain joins TRBV5-8 and TRBJ1-2; D is unclear. This CDR3 is 13 amino acids long. In germline, CDR1 is SGHTS, CDR2 YDEGEE. V shed 3 bases and J shed 8 bases, with 14 bases lying between them. The CDR3 region is CASSYSPARGYTF. The CDR3, as DNA: TGTGCCAGCAGCTACTCCCCGGCCCGGGGCTACACCTTC.

This clonotype was detected many times. The chain employs TRBV3-1 and TRBJ1-1, with 7 bases identical to TRBD1. Germline CDR1 is LGHDT and CDR2 is YNNKEL (reference sequence). The CDR3 contains 16 residues. V shed 4 bases and J 5 bases; nucleotides not matched to a gene: 13. The CDR3 region has the DNA TGTGCCAGCAGCCCGCTAATCCGGGACAGTAGGACTGAAGCTTTCTTT. It translates to CASSPLIRDSRTEAFF.

This clonotype was detected ten times or more. The J gene is TRBJ2-7, the V gene TRBV2, with D possibly TRBD2 on 5 matching bases. V was clipped by 3 bases and J by 6 bases, with 18 bases between them. This CDR3 spans 15 amino acids. In germline, CDR1 is SNHLY, CDR2 FYNNEI. The CDR3 DNA is TGTGCCAGCAGTGAGGGGAGAGGTCTAGTAGCCGAGCAGTACGTC. As protein: CASSEGRGLVAEQYV.

The chain employs TRBV2 and TRBJ2-1, with 9 bases that match TRBD2. CDR1 and CDR2 from the germline V gene are SNHLY and FYNNEI. V was clipped by 7 bases and J by 6 bases; unmatched bases: 13. CDR3 size: 16 residues. The CDR3 nucleotides read TGTGCCAGCACACAGACGGTAGCGGGAGTTCGCAATGAGCAGTTCTTC. This codes for CASTQTVAGVRNEQFF.

V is TRBV6-2 or TRBV6-3 and J is TRBJ2-3; D may correspond to TRBD1 or TRBD2 (6 bases each). Trimming removed 6 bases at V and 4 bases at J, with 20 bases between. This CDR3 has 16 residues. Germline V gene lookup returns CDR1 MNHEY and CDR2 SVGEGT. The CDR3: CASRLAMGGASDTQYF. CDR3 nucleotide sequence: TGTGCCAGCAGGCTGGCTATGGGGGGCGCCTCAGATACGCAGTATTTT.

This clonotype was counted many times. The genes are TRBV20-1 and TRBJ1-2; 8 bases align to TRBD1. The CDR3 totals 14 residues. CDR1 is DFQATT and CDR2 is SNEGSKA in the germline V gene (reference sequence). With 3 bases clipped from V and 8 bases from J, the junction kept 11 bases outside the gene matches. As DNA, the CDR3 is TGCAGTGCTAGCTTCCCGGGACAGGCTGACGGCTACACCTTC. It specifies CSASFPGQADGYTF.

This clonotype was counted many times. The V and J genes are TRBV27 and TRBJ2-1, with 14 bases lining up with TRBD2. With 3 bases clipped from V and 1 base from J, the junction kept 5 bases outside the gene matches. The germline V gene encodes CDR1 MNHEY and CDR2 SMNVEV (reference sequence). This CDR3 spans 18 amino acids. The DNA for the CDR3 is TGTGCCAGCAGTTTCGGGACTAGCGGGAGCTCATCCTACAATGAGCAGTTCTTC. Protein sequence: CASSFGTSGSSSYNEQFF.

The table lists this clonotype with many counts. The chain has TRBV20-1 and TRBJ2-1, with TRBD2 matching 11 bases. Germline-derived CDR1 and CDR2 are DFQATT and SNEGSKA (reference sequence). The CDR3 runs 14 residues. The J segment lost 4 bases and the V segment lost 8 bases, leaving 7 bases of the junction unmatched. The DNA for the CDR3 is TGCAGTCCTGCTCTAGCGGGAGGATACAATGAGCAGTTCTTC. This encodes CSPALAGGYNEQFF.

The chain joins TRBV18 to TRBJ1-2, with D tentatively TRBD1 (5 bases). Trimming removed 6 bases at V and 8 bases at J, with 25 bases between. The CDR3 runs to 16 residues. Per the germline V gene, CDR1 is KGHSH and CDR2 is LQKENI. For the CDR3, the DNA is TGTGCCAGCTCCGGAGGGGCAGGAGCCCTCCTTAGCGGCTACACCTTC. Translation gives CASSGGAGALLSGYTF.

J is TRBJ2-3 and V is TRBV6-2 or TRBV6-3; no definite D call. The CDR3 consists of 15 residues. Trimming left V 8 bases short and J 1 base short, with 16 bases between. Germline loops: CDR1 MNHEY, CDR2 SVGEGT. DNA for the CDR3: TGTGCCAGCCGCGGAGTGCTCCTCCGCACAGATACGCAGTATTTT. Protein: CASRGVLLRTDTQYF.

Ten or more counts support this clonotype. This chain links TRBV27 with TRBJ1-1, with D possibly being TRBD1 (6 bases). CDR3 size: 19 residues. Trimming shortened V by 6 bases and J by 6 bases, and 32 bases separated the two germline ends. CDR1 and CDR2 from the germline V gene are MNHEY and SMNVEV (reference sequence). The CDR3 DNA reads TGTGCCAGCAGCCTTGGGGGTAGGGGGGGCCCTTCTCGGATCCCTGAAGCTTTCTTT. Encoded protein: CASSLGGRGGPSRIPEAFF.

This clonotype was recorded many times. This chain uses TRBV12-3 or TRBV12-4 with TRBJ2-5; TRBD1 matches at 7 bases. There are 14 residues in the CDR3. V lost 5 bases, J lost 0 bases, and 3 bases stayed unmatched. In DNA form, the CDR3 reads TGTGCCAGCAGTCCGGACAGGAACCAAGAGACCCAGTACTTC. Translating it yields CASSPDRNQETQYF.

This clonotype was picked up many times. This chain joins TRBV4-1 and TRBJ2-7, with a weak D call TRBD2 (6 bases). The CDR3 is 17 residues long. The V end lost 2 bases, the J end lost 0 bases, and 17 bases lay between the germline ends. Germline loops: CDR1 MGHRA, CDR2 YSYEKL. CDR3: CASSQTAGSAPSYEQYF. The CDR3 DNA reads as TGCGCCAGCAGCCAAACCGCGGGGAGCGCTCCCTCCTACGAGCAGTACTTC.

This clonotype has ten or more counts. The genes are TRBV15 and TRBJ2-1, with TRBD1 matching 9 bases. Germline V gene lookup returns CDR1 LNHNV and CDR2 YYDKDF (reference sequence). Trimming cost V 0 bases and J 8 bases; bases outside gene matches: 8. This CDR3 has 16 residues. CDR3 loop: CATSRDQRGQGYEQFF. CDR3 coding DNA: TGTGCCACCAGCAGAGATCAACGGGGACAGGGCTATGAGCAGTTCTTC. The whole variable domain, filled in from reference TRBV15 and TRBJ2-1, reads DAMVIQNPRYQVTQFGKPVTLSCSQTLNHNVMYWYQQKSSQAPKLLFHYYDKDFNNEADTPDNFQSRRPNTSFCFLDIRSPGLGDTAMYLCATSRDQRGQGYEQFFGPGTRLTVL.

A remark on this clonotype: A read error may be the cause here, since a much bigger clone is one base away. This CDR3 fails to terminate in the conserved phenylalanine or tryptophan, so it likely reflects a read error. CDR3 sequence: CASSQTDLYGYTV. The CDR3 DNA follows: TGTGCCAGCAGCCAGACAGACCTTTATGGCTACACCGTC. The V call is TRBV11-2, the J call TRBJ1-2; the D gene is possibly TRBD1 (5 bases). Trimming stripped 5 bases from V and 5 bases from J, with 12 bases between. The CDR3 runs to 13 residues. CDR1 is SGHAT, CDR2 FQNNGV, per germline.

This clonotype was seen a single time. The chain employs TRBV12-3 or TRBV12-4 and TRBJ1-1; D possibly corresponds to TRBD1 (6 bases). V was pared by 5 bases and J by 1 base, with 11 bases between. The CDR3 has 14 residues. The CDR3 bases are TGTGCCAGCAGTCCAGGGGCGCGGAACACTGAAGCTTTCTTT. This encodes CASSPGARNTEAFF.

V gene TRBV6-1 combines with J gene TRBJ2-1, with TRBD2 matching over 8 bases. This CDR3 contains 16 residues. The V gene's germline CDR1 is MNHNS and CDR2 SASEGT. V shed 0 bases and J 8 bases; nucleotides not matched to a gene: 9. The CDR3 DNA reads TGTGCCAGCAGTGAAGCGCCACCGGGAGGGCCGGATGAGCAGTTCTTC. It yields the protein CASSEAPPGGPDEQFF.